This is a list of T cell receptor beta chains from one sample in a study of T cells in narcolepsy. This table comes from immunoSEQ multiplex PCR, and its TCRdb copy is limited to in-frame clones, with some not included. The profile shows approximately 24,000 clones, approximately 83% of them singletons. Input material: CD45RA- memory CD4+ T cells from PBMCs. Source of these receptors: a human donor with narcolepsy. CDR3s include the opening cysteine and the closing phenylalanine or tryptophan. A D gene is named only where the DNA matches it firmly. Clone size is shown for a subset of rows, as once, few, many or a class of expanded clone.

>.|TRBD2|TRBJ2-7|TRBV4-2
CASSRSGTSAYEQYF
TGTGCCAGCAGCCGCTCCGGGACTAGTGCCTACGAGCAGTACTTC
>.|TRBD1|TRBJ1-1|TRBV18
CASFESGGTEAFF
TGTGCCAGCTTTGAGTCAGGGGGCACTGAAGCTTTCTTT
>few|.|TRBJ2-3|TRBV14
CASSHRGAQTQYF
TGTGCCAGCAGCCATAGAGGAGCTCAAACGCAGTATTTT
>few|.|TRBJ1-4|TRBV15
CATSRGTDEKLFF
TGTGCCACCAGCAGAGGGACAGACGAAAAACTGTTTTTT
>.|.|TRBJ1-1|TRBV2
CASSTDNLNTEAFF
TGTGCCAGCAGTACCGACAACTTGAACACTGAAGCTTTCTTT
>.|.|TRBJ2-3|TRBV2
CASSAEVRGTDTQYF
TGTGCCAGCAGTGCAGAGGTGAGGGGCACAGATACGCAGTATTTT
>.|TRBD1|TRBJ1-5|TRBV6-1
CASTPADRGDPPQHF
TGTGCCAGCACCCCCGCCGACAGGGGGGATCCGCCCCAGCATTTT
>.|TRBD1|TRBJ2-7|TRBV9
CASSVARGPYEQYF
TGTGCCAGCAGCGTAGCCAGGGGGCCCTACGAGCAGTACTTC
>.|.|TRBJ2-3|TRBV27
CASSSLGADTQYF
TGTGCCAGCAGTTCACTAGGAGCAGATACGCAGTATTTT
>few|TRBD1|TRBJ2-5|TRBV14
CASSQPGQGFFRYQETQYF
TGTGCCAGCAGCCAACCTGGACAGGGATTTTTTAGGTACCAAGAGACCCAGTACTTC
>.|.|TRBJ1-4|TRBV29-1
CSGGSANEKLFF
TGCAGCGGAGGGAGTGCTAATGAAAAACTGTTTTTT
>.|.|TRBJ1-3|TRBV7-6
CASARERLSGNTIYF
TGTGCCAGCGCTCGCGAGAGGCTCTCTGGAAACACCATATATTTT
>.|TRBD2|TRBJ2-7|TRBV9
CASSVEVMGQPGGEQYF
TGTGCCAGCAGCGTAGAAGTCATGGGTCAGCCCGGGGGGGAGCAGTACTTC
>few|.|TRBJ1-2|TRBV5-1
CASSSQGRGYSGYTF
TGCGCCAGCAGCTCCCAAGGGCGAGGGTACTCAGGCTACACCTTC
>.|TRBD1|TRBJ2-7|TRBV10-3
CAIGGTGFPEQYF
TGTGCCATCGGGGGGACAGGGTTCCCCGAGCAGTACTTC
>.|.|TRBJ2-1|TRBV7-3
CASSPTPGLIPGYNEQFF
TGTGCCAGCAGCCCGACCCCGGGACTTATCCCGGGGTACAATGAGCAGTTCTTC
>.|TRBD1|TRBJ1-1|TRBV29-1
CSGETGGSTEAFF
TGCAGCGGTGAAACAGGGGGTTCCACTGAAGCTTTCTTT
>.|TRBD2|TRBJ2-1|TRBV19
CASSIVGSGGASEQFF
TGTGCCAGTAGTATAGTGGGTAGCGGGGGGGCAAGCGAGCAGTTCTTC
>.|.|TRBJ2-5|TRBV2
CASNTGRPQETQYF
TGTGCCAGCAATACGGGGAGACCCCAAGAGACCCAGTACTTC
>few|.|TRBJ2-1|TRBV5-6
CASSRRLSILDEQFF
TGTGCCAGCAGCCGACGACTATCTATTCTGGATGAGCAGTTCTTC
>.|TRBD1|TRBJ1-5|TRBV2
CASRGQGGQPQHF
TGTGCCAGCAGGGGACAGGGGGGTCAGCCCCAGCATTTT
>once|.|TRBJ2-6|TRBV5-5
CASSFGTLGANVLTF
TGTGCCAGCAGCTTTGGGACACTGGGGGCCAACGTCCTGACTTTC
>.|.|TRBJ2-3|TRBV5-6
CASSFSSTDTQYF
TGTGCCAGCAGCTTCTCGAGCACAGATACGCAGTATTTT
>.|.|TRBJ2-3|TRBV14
CASSQGGRTGTDTQYF
TGTGCCAGCAGCCAAGGAGGGCGAACAGGCACAGATACGCAGTATTTT
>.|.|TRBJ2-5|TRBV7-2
CASSSFSVQETQYF
TGTGCCAGCAGCTCTTTTTCGGTCCAAGAGACCCAGTACTTC
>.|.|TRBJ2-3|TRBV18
CASSPTTGTQYF
TGTGCCAGCTCACCAACGACGGGTACGCAGTATTTT
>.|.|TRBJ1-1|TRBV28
CASSRLLPNTEAFF
TGTGCCAGCAGTAGGCTACTACCGAACACTGAAGCTTTCTTT
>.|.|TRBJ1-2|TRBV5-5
CASSLEGYGYTF
TGTGCCAGCAGCTTGGAGGGATATGGCTACACCTTC
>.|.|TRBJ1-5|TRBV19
CASRYSLNQPQHF
TGTGCCAGTAGGTACAGTCTCAATCAGCCCCAGCATTTT
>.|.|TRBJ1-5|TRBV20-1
CSARKDQPQHF
TGCAGTGCTAGGAAAGATCAGCCCCAGCATTTT
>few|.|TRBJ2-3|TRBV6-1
CASSTRGASDTQYF
TGTGCCAGCAGCACTCGGGGGGCTTCAGATACGCAGTATTTT
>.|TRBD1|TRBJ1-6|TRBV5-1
CASSRQGGNSPLHF
TGCGCCAGCAGCCGACAGGGTGGCAATTCACCCCTCCACTTT
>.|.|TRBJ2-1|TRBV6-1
CASSEAGAYNEQFF
TGTGCCAGCAGTGAAGCGGGAGCCTACAATGAGCAGTTCTTC
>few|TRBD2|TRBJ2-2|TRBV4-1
CASSRGLALTTGELFF
TGCGCCAGCAGCCGCGGACTAGCTCTGACCACCGGGGAGCTGTTTTTT
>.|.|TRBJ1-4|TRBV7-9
CASRKTGPNEKLFF
TGTGCCAGCAGGAAGACAGGACCTAATGAAAAACTGTTTTTT
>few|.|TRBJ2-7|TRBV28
CASGTAATDEQYF
TGTGCCAGCGGAACCGCAGCGACGGACGAGCAGTACTTC
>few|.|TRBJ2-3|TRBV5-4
CASTSPGLTDTQYF
TGTGCCAGCACATCCCCGGGCCTCACAGATACGCAGTATTTT
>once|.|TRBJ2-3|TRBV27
CASRDLSGADTQYF
TGTGCCAGCAGAGATCTTAGTGGAGCAGATACGCAGTATTTT
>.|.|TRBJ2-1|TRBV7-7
CASSLTRGNEQFF
TGTGCTAGCAGCTTAACGCGGGGTAATGAGCAGTTCTTC
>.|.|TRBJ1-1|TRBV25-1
CASSITGMNTEAFF
TGTGCCAGCAGTATAACAGGCATGAACACTGAAGCTTTCTTT
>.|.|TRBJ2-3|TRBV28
CASRIPGALGDTQYF
TGTGCCAGCAGGATACCTGGGGCCCTAGGGGATACGCAGTATTTT
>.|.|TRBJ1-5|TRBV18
CASSPEGGFKPQHF
TGTGCCAGCTCACCAGAAGGTGGGTTTAAGCCCCAGCATTTT